The source of this TCR beta chain is a study of blood T cell repertoires in COVID-19. Individuals drawn from under 30 US areas were roughly 18 to 95 years old. Original handling: Using reference gene primer amplification, nucleated cell counts were estimated. The method was immunoSEQ multiplex PCR; TCRdb's version includes in-frame clones alone and lacks a portion of them. V, J and clone size are those of that table, while D and trimming were read from the DNA. Of around 380,000 clones listed, 87% are singletons. Sample: PBMCs or T cells enriched from blood (not recorded which). The clonotype was recovered from a man aged 25-45 years who had recovered from COVID-19.

CDR3 sequence (DNA): TGTGCCAGCAGCCCCCTGGGGGGGAACTATGGCTACACCTTC. As protein: CASSPLGGNYGYTF. J is TRBJ1-2 and V is TRBV7-9, with a weak D call TRBD1 (5 bases). V was trimmed by 5 bases and J by 2 bases, leaving 12 bases between them. From germline, CDR1 is SEHNR and CDR2 FQNEAQ (reference sequence). This CDR3 spans 14 amino acids.